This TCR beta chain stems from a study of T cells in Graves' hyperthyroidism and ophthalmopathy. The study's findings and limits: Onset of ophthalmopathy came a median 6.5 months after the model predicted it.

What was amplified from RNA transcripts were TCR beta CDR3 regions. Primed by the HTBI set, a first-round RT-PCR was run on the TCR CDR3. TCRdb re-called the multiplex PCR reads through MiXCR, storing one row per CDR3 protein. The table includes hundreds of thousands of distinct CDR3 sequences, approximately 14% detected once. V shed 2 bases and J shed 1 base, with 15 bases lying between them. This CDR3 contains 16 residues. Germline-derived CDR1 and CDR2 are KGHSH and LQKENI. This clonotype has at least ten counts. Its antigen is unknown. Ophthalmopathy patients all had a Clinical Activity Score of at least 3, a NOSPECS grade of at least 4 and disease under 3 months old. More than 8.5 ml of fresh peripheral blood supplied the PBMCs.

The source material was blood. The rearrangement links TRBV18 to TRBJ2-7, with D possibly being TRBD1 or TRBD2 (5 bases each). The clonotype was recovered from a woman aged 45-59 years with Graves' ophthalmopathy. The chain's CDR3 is CASSPSFRDASYEQYF. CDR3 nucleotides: TGTGCCAGCTCACCATCCTTCCGGGACGCATCCTACGAGCAGTACTTC.